A selection of T cell receptor beta chains follows, all from one sample in a study of technical replicates of blood from a handful of donors. Clones were sequenced by immunoSEQ multiplex PCR, and TCRdb holds only the in-frame ones, with some missing. The profile shows about 72,000 clones, just under 95% of them singletons. Sequenced: T cells isolated from PBMCs. Every receptor here comes from a human donor in good health. CDR3s include the opening cysteine and the closing phenylalanine or tryptophan. Fields, in order: J gene, clone size, V gene, D gene, CDR3 protein, CDR3 DNA. A D gene is named only where the DNA matches it firmly. Where a row states a size, it is once, few, many or the class of an expanded clone; other rows omit it.

j_call: TRBJ1-2; clone_size: -; v_call: TRBV4-1; d_call: TRBD1; cdr3_aa: CASSQGGGGYGYTF; cdr3_nt: TGCGCCAGCAGCCAAGGAGGGGGCGGCTATGGCTACACCTTC
j_call: TRBJ1-5; clone_size: few; v_call: TRBV27; d_call: -; cdr3_aa: CASSPNSSNQPQHF; cdr3_nt: TGTGCCAGCAGTCCTAATTCGAGCAATCAGCCCCAGCATTTT
j_call: TRBJ2-7; clone_size: once; v_call: TRBV7-2; d_call: -; cdr3_aa: CASKGGHYEQYF; cdr3_nt: TGTGCCAGCAAAGGGGGACATTACGAGCAGTACTTC
j_call: TRBJ1-1; clone_size: -; v_call: TRBV2; d_call: TRBD1; cdr3_aa: CASSGQGMNTEAFF; cdr3_nt: TGTGCCAGCAGTGGACAGGGGATGAACACTGAAGCTTTCTTT
j_call: TRBJ2-7; clone_size: once; v_call: TRBV19; d_call: TRBD1; cdr3_aa: CASSPSGDRGSYEQYF; cdr3_nt: TGTGCCAGTAGTCCCTCTGGGGACAGGGGGAGCTACGAGCAGTACTTC
j_call: TRBJ2-7; clone_size: -; v_call: TRBV18; d_call: -; cdr3_aa: CASSPPGLSHGEQYF; cdr3_nt: TGTGCCAGCTCACCACCGGGACTCTCCCATGGGGAGCAGTACTTC
j_call: TRBJ1-2; clone_size: -; v_call: TRBV30; d_call: TRBD1; cdr3_aa: CAWSVGQFYGYTF; cdr3_nt: TGTGCCTGGAGTGTGGGACAGTTCTATGGCTACACCTTC
j_call: TRBJ1-5; clone_size: -; v_call: TRBV4-2; d_call: -; cdr3_aa: CASSQSGGQTNQPQHF; cdr3_nt: TGTGCCAGCAGCCAAAGCGGAGGACAGACCAATCAGCCCCAGCATTTT
j_call: TRBJ1-1; clone_size: -; v_call: TRBV9; d_call: -; cdr3_aa: CASSVEGRGTEAFF; cdr3_nt: TGTGCCAGCAGCGTAGAGGGTAGGGGCACTGAAGCTTTCTTT
j_call: TRBJ1-2; clone_size: -; v_call: TRBV7-3; d_call: -; cdr3_aa: CASSSLGGLIPHYGYTF; cdr3_nt: TGTGCCAGCAGCTCCTTGGGGGGACTCATACCCCACTATGGCTACACCTTC
j_call: TRBJ2-7; clone_size: once; v_call: TRBV6-1; d_call: TRBD1; cdr3_aa: CASSERTGSSYEQYF; cdr3_nt: TGTGCCAGCAGTGAGAGGACAGGAAGCTCCTACGAGCAGTACTTC
j_call: TRBJ2-1; clone_size: -; v_call: TRBV28; d_call: -; cdr3_aa: CASSLTGQNSYNEQFF; cdr3_nt: TGTGCCAGCAGTCTAACAGGACAAAACTCCTACAATGAGCAGTTCTTC
j_call: TRBJ1-1; clone_size: few; v_call: TRBV9; d_call: -; cdr3_aa: CASSTPGDSGTEAFF; cdr3_nt: TGTGCCAGCAGCACTCCAGGGGATTCGGGCACTGAAGCTTTCTTT
j_call: TRBJ2-1; clone_size: -; v_call: TRBV30; d_call: -; cdr3_aa: CAWSVRSEQFF; cdr3_nt: TGTGCCTGGAGTGTTAGGAGCGAGCAGTTCTTC
j_call: TRBJ2-1; clone_size: once; v_call: TRBV14; d_call: -; cdr3_aa: CASSFRSYNEQFF; cdr3_nt: TGTGCCAGCAGCTTTCGTTCCTACAATGAGCAGTTCTTC
j_call: TRBJ2-7; clone_size: -; v_call: TRBV5-4; d_call: TRBD1; cdr3_aa: CASSLGPGQNYEQYF; cdr3_nt: TGTGCCAGCAGTTTGGGACCGGGACAGAACTACGAGCAGTACTTC
j_call: TRBJ2-1; clone_size: -; v_call: TRBV11-2; d_call: TRBD1; cdr3_aa: CASSLVVGQGPYEQFF; cdr3_nt: TGTGCCAGCAGCTTAGTCGTTGGACAGGGCCCTTATGAGCAGTTCTTC
j_call: TRBJ1-4; clone_size: -; v_call: TRBV19; d_call: TRBD1; cdr3_aa: CASSVDRGRREKLFF; cdr3_nt: TGTGCCAGTAGTGTTGACAGGGGGCGCAGGGAAAAACTGTTTTTT
j_call: TRBJ2-7; clone_size: -; v_call: TRBV7-9; d_call: -; cdr3_aa: CASSLTPSYEQYF; cdr3_nt: TGTGCCAGCAGCTTAACACCTAGTTACGAGCAGTACTTC
j_call: TRBJ1-2; clone_size: -; v_call: TRBV6-5; d_call: TRBD1; cdr3_aa: CASSYHQGAFDGYTF; cdr3_nt: TGTGCCAGCAGTTACCACCAGGGGGCGTTTGATGGCTACACCTTC
j_call: TRBJ1-1; clone_size: -; v_call: TRBV28; d_call: -; cdr3_aa: CASAEHRNTEAFF; cdr3_nt: TGTGCCAGTGCCGAACATCGGAACACTGAAGCTTTCTTT
j_call: TRBJ1-2; clone_size: -; v_call: TRBV2; d_call: TRBD1; cdr3_aa: CARRNEGAAYGYTF; cdr3_nt: TGTGCCAGACGTAATGAGGGGGCAGCGTATGGCTACACCTTC
j_call: TRBJ2-7; clone_size: -; v_call: TRBV27; d_call: TRBD2; cdr3_aa: CASSSLPGLAGGSYEQYF; cdr3_nt: TGTGCCAGCAGTTCCCTACCGGGACTAGCGGGAGGTTCCTACGAGCAGTACTTC
j_call: TRBJ2-7; clone_size: -; v_call: TRBV5-6; d_call: TRBD2; cdr3_aa: CASSFTTSGRREQYF; cdr3_nt: TGTGCCAGCAGCTTCACGACTAGCGGGAGAAGGGAGCAGTACTTC
j_call: TRBJ1-2; clone_size: once; v_call: TRBV19; d_call: TRBD1; cdr3_aa: CASNPRTGGYNYGYTF; cdr3_nt: TGTGCCAGTAACCCTCGGACAGGGGGATATAACTATGGCTACACCTTC
j_call: TRBJ1-5; clone_size: -; v_call: TRBV29-1; d_call: TRBD1; cdr3_aa: CSVGQGRDQPQHF; cdr3_nt: TGCAGCGTTGGACAGGGGCGGGATCAGCCCCAGCATTTT
j_call: TRBJ2-7; clone_size: once; v_call: TRBV6-5; d_call: TRBD1; cdr3_aa: CASSYSIGTEVYEQYF; cdr3_nt: TGTGCCAGCAGTTACTCGATCGGGACAGAAGTCTACGAGCAGTACTTC
j_call: TRBJ1-2; clone_size: -; v_call: TRBV28; d_call: TRBD1; cdr3_aa: CASSIIPGQGSGDYGYTF; cdr3_nt: TGTGCCAGCAGTATAATACCGGGACAGGGAAGTGGTGACTATGGCTACACCTTC
j_call: TRBJ2-7; clone_size: -; v_call: TRBV29-1; d_call: -; cdr3_aa: CSVEDPVTYEQYF; cdr3_nt: TGCAGCGTTGAAGATCCAGTAACCTACGAGCAGTACTTC
j_call: TRBJ1-5; clone_size: few; v_call: TRBV7-9; d_call: TRBD1; cdr3_aa: CASSPGSGGIQPQHF; cdr3_nt: TGTGCCAGCAGCCCGGGGTCAGGGGGCATTCAGCCCCAGCATTTT
j_call: TRBJ2-5; clone_size: -; v_call: TRBV27; d_call: -; cdr3_aa: CASSFISGETQYF; cdr3_nt: TGTGCCAGCAGTTTTATTTCGGGAGAGACCCAGTACTTC
j_call: TRBJ1-5; clone_size: -; v_call: TRBV19; d_call: -; cdr3_aa: CASMAAVYNQPQHF; cdr3_nt: TGTGCCAGTATGGCGGCAGTATACAATCAGCCCCAGCATTTT
j_call: TRBJ1-1; clone_size: few; v_call: TRBV5-1; d_call: -; cdr3_aa: CASSFGGGTEAFF; cdr3_nt: TGCGCCAGCAGCTTTGGCGGGGGCACTGAAGCTTTCTTT
j_call: TRBJ2-1; clone_size: -; v_call: TRBV29-1; d_call: -; cdr3_aa: CSVNRGYTKNEQFF; cdr3_nt: TGCAGCGTTAACCGAGGGTATACCAAAAATGAGCAGTTCTTC
j_call: TRBJ2-3; clone_size: -; v_call: TRBV6-4; d_call: TRBD1; cdr3_aa: CASSEGTGGATDTQYF; cdr3_nt: TGTGCCAGCAGTGAAGGGACAGGGGGCGCGACAGATACGCAGTATTTT
j_call: TRBJ2-7; clone_size: -; v_call: TRBV6-5; d_call: TRBD1; cdr3_aa: CASSSRDRNEQYF; cdr3_nt: TGTGCCAGCAGCTCCCGGGACAGGAACGAGCAGTACTTC
j_call: TRBJ1-3; clone_size: -; v_call: TRBV10-1; d_call: TRBD1; cdr3_aa: CASSTGTDFSGNTIYF; cdr3_nt: TGCGCCAGCAGCACCGGGACAGACTTCTCTGGAAACACCATATATTTT
j_call: TRBJ2-1; clone_size: -; v_call: TRBV30; d_call: TRBD2; cdr3_aa: CAWTSGYEQFF; cdr3_nt: TGTGCCTGGACTAGCGGGTATGAGCAGTTCTTC
j_call: TRBJ2-7; clone_size: once; v_call: TRBV19; d_call: TRBD1; cdr3_aa: CATRGQGRAYEQYF; cdr3_nt: TGTGCCACCCGAGGACAGGGGAGGGCCTACGAGCAGTACTTC
j_call: TRBJ1-4; clone_size: -; v_call: TRBV28; d_call: -; cdr3_aa: CASSFRGEKLFF; cdr3_nt: TGTGCCAGCAGTTTTAGGGGGGAAAAACTGTTTTTT
j_call: TRBJ1-1; clone_size: once; v_call: TRBV5-1; d_call: TRBD1; cdr3_aa: CASSSGTGVEAFF; cdr3_nt: TGCGCCAGCAGCTCCGGGACAGGGGTAGAAGCTTTCTTT
j_call: TRBJ2-2; clone_size: -; v_call: TRBV30; d_call: TRBD2; cdr3_aa: CASSKREETGELFF; cdr3_nt: TGTGCCTCGTCCAAGCGGGAGGAGACCGGGGAGCTGTTTTTT
j_call: TRBJ1-4; clone_size: -; v_call: TRBV11-3; d_call: -; cdr3_aa: CASKGRRNEKLFF; cdr3_nt: TGTGCCAGCAAAGGCCGGAGGAATGAAAAACTGTTTTTT
j_call: TRBJ1-1; clone_size: -; v_call: TRBV6-5; d_call: -; cdr3_aa: CASSYREGRTEAFF; cdr3_nt: TGTGCCAGCAGTTATAGGGAGGGGAGAACTGAAGCTTTCTTT
j_call: TRBJ2-7; clone_size: -; v_call: TRBV19; d_call: TRBD2; cdr3_aa: CASSIGGRYSYEQYF; cdr3_nt: TGTGCCAGTAGTATTGGCGGGAGGTACAGCTACGAGCAGTACTTC
j_call: TRBJ2-7; clone_size: -; v_call: TRBV2; d_call: TRBD2; cdr3_aa: CASSGTSGRIYEQYF; cdr3_nt: TGTGCCAGCAGTGGGACTAGCGGGAGGATCTACGAGCAGTACTTC
j_call: TRBJ2-5; clone_size: -; v_call: TRBV5-1; d_call: -; cdr3_aa: CASSFNGPPGETQYF; cdr3_nt: TGCGCCAGCAGCTTCAACGGTCCTCCGGGAGAGACCCAGTACTTC
j_call: TRBJ2-7; clone_size: -; v_call: TRBV30; d_call: -; cdr3_aa: CAWSWGTRPYEQYF; cdr3_nt: TGTGCCTGGAGTTGGGGGACTCGCCCCTACGAGCAGTACTTC
j_call: TRBJ2-3; clone_size: -; v_call: TRBV7-3; d_call: TRBD2; cdr3_aa: CASSRPRENGDTQYF; cdr3_nt: TGTGCCAGCAGCCGACCGCGGGAGAATGGAGATACGCAGTATTTT
j_call: TRBJ2-5; clone_size: -; v_call: TRBV28; d_call: TRBD2; cdr3_aa: CASSSPRGEETQYF; cdr3_nt: TGTGCCAGCAGTTCGCCCCGGGGGGAGGAGACCCAGTACTTC
j_call: TRBJ2-1; clone_size: -; v_call: TRBV28; d_call: -; cdr3_aa: CASGVGGHNEQFF; cdr3_nt: TGTGCCAGCGGAGTGGGAGGTCACAATGAGCAGTTCTTC